This T cell receptor (beta chain) originates from a study of PD-1 blockade in classical Hodgkin lymphoma. In this sample, this clone turned up once. Each and every patient relapsed after autologous stem cell transplantation, and patients got differing brentuximab vedotin exposure. The V end was cut by 0 bases, the J end by 6 bases, with 7 bases between. This CDR3 spans 13 amino acids. Germline loops: CDR1 SGDLS, CDR2 YYNGEE. Repertoires were generated with immunoSEQ multiplex PCR, while TCRdb's copy carries only in-frame clones and drops some. The data show 6,000 or so clones, 85% to 90% seen once. The receptor comes from a human donor with classical Hodgkin lymphoma. This specimen was peripheral blood mononuclear cells (PBMCs), taken before the second cycle of nivolumab. The V call is TRBV9, the J call TRBJ2-1; no reliable D call. CDR3: CASSVEGLNEQFF. DNA of the CDR3: TGTGCCAGCAGCGTAGAAGGCCTCAATGAGCAGTTCTTC. Supplemented by reference TRBV9 and TRBJ2-1, the full variable domain reads DSGVTQTPKHLITATGQRVTLRCSPRSGDLSVYWYQQSLDQGLQFLIQYYNGEERAKGNILERFSAQQFPDLHSELNLSSLELGDSALYFCASSVEGLNEQFFGPGTRLTVL.